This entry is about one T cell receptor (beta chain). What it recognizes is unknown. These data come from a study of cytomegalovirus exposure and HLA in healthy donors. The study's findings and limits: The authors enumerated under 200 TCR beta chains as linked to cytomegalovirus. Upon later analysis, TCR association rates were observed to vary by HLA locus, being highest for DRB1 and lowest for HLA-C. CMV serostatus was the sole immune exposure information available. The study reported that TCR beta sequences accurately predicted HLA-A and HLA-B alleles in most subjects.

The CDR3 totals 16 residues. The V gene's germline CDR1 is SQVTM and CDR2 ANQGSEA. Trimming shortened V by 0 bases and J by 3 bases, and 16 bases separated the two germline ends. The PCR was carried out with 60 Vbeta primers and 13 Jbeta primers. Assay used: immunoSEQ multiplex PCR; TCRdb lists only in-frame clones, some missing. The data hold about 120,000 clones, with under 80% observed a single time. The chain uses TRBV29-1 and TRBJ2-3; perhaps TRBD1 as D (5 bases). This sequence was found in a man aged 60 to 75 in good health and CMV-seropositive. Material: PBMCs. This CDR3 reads CSVEDVFGRATDTQYF. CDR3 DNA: TGCAGCGTTGAAGATGTGTTCGGCAGGGCAACAGATACGCAGTATTTT.